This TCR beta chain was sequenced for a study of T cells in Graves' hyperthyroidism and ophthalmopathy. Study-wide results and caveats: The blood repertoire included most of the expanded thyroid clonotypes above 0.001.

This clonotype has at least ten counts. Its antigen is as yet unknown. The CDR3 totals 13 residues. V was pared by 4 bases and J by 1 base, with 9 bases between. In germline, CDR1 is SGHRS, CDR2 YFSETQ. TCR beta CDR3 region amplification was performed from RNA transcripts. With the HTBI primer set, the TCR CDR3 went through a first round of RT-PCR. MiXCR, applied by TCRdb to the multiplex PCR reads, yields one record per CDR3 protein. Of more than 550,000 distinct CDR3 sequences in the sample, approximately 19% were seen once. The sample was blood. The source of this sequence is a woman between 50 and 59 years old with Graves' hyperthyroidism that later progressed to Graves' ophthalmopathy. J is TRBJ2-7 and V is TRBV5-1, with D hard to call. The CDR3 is CASSIGPSYEQYF. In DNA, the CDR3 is TGCGCCAGCAGCATTGGGCCATCCTACGAGCAGTACTTC.